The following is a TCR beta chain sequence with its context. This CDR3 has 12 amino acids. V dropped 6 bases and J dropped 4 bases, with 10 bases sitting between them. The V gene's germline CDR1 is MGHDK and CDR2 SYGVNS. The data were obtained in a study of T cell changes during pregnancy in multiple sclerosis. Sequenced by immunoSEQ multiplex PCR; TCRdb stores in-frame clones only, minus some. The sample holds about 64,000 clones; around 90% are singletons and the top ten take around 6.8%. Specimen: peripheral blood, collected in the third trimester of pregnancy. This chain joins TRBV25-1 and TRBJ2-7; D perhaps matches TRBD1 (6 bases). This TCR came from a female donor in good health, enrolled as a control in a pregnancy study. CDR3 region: CASRSQGYEQYF. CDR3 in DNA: TGTGCCAGCAGATCACAGGGTTACGAGCAGTACTTC.